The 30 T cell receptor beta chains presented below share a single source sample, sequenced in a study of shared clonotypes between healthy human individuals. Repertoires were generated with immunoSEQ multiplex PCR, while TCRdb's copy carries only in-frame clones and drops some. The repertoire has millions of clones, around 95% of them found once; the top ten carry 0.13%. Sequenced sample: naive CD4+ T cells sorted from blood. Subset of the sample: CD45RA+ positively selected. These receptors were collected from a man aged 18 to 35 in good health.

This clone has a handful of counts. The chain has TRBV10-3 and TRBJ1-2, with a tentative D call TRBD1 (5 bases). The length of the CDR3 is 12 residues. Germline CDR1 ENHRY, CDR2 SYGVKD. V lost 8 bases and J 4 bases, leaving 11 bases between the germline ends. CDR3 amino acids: CAIGEGSYGYTF. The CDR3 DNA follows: TGTGCCATCGGCGAGGGGTCCTATGGCTACACCTTC.

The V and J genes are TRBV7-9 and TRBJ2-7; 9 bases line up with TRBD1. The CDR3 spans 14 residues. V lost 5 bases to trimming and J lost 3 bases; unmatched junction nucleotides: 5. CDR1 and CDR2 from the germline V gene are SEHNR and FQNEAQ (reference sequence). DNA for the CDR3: TGTGCCAGCAGCAAGGGACAGGGTGGCTACGAGCAGTACTTC. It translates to CASSKGQGGYEQYF.

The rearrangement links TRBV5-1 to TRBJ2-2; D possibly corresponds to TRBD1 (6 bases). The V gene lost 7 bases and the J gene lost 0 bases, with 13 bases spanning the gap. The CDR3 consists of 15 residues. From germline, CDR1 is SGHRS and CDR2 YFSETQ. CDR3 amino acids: CASLVDSSNTGELFF. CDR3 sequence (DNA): TGCGCCAGCCTCGTGGACAGCTCGAACACCGGGGAGCTGTTTTTT.

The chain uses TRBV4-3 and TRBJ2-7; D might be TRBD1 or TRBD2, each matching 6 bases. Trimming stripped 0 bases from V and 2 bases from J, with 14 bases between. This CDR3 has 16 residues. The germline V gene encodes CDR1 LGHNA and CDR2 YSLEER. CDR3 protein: CASSQDRVGGTYEQYF. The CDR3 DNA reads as TGCGCCAGCAGCCAAGATAGGGTGGGGGGCACCTACGAGCAGTACTTC.

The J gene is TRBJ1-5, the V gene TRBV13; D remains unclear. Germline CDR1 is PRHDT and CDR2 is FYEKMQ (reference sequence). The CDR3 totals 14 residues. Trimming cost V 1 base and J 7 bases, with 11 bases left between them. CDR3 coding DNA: TGTGCCAGCAGCTTAGAGGAGCTTGGCCAGCCCCAGCATTTT. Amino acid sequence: CASSLEELGQPQHF.

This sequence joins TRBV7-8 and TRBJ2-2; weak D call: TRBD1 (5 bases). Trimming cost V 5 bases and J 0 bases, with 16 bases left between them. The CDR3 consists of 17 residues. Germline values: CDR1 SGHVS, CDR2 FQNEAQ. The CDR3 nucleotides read TGTGCCAGCAGCCAGGGCAGACCTATCGCGAACACCGGGGAGCTGTTTTTT. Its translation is CASSQGRPIANTGELFF.

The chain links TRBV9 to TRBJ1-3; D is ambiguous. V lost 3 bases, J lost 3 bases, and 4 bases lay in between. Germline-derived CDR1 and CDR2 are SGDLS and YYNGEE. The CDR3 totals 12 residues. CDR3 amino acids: CASSAIGNTIYF. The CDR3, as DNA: TGTGCCAGCAGCGCGATTGGAAACACCATATATTTT.

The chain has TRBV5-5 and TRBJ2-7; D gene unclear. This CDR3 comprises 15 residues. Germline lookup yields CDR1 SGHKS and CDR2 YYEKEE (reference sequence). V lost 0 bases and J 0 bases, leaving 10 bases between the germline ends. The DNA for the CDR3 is TGTGCCAGCAGCTTGGGACTTCTTTCCTCCTACGAGCAGTACTTC. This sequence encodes CASSLGLLSSYEQYF.

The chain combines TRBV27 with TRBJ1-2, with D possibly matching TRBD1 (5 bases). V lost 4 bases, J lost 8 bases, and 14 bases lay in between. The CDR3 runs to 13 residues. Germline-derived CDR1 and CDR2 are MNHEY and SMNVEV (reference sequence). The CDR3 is CASSSPNGGGYTF. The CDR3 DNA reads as TGTGCCAGCAGTTCCCCGAACGGGGGGGGCTACACCTTC.

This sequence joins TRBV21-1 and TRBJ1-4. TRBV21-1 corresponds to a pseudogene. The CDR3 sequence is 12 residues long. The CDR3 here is CASSKVKEKLFF. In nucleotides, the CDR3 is TGTGCCAGCAGCAAAGTGAAGGAAAAACTGTTTTTT.

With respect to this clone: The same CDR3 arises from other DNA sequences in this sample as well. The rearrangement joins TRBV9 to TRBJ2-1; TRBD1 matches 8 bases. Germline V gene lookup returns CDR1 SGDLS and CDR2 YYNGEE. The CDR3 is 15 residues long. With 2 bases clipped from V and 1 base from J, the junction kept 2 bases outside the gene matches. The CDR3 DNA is TGTGCCAGCAGCGTCCGGGACAGGTCCTACAATGAGCAGTTCTTC. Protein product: CASSVRDRSYNEQFF.

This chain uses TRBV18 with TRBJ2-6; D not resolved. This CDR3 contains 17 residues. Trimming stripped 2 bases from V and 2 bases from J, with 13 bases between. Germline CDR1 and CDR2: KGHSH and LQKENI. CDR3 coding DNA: TGTGCCAGCTCACCATGGGCCTCTACAACTGGGGCCAACGTCCTGACTTTC. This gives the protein CASSPWASTTGANVLTF.

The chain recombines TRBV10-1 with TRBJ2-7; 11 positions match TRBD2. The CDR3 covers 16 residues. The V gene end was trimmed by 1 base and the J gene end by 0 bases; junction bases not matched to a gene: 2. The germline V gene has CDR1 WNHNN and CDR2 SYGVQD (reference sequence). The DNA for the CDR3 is TGCGCCAGCAGTGAGTTCGGACTAGCGGGCTCCTACGAGCAGTACTTC. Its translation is CASSEFGLAGSYEQYF.

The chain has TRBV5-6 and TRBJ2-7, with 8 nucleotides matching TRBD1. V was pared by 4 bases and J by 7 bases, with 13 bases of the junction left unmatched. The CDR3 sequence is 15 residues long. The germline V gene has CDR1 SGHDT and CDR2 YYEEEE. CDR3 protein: CASSTSDRDSGEQYF. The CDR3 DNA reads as TGTGCCAGCAGCACCTCGGACAGGGACAGTGGTGAGCAGTACTTC.

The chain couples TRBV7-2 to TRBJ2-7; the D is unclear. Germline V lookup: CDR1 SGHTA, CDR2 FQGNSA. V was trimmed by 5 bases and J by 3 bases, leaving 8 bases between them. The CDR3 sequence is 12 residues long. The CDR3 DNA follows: TGTGCCAGCAGCCCGAACTTCTACGAGCAGTACTTC. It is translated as CASSPNFYEQYF.

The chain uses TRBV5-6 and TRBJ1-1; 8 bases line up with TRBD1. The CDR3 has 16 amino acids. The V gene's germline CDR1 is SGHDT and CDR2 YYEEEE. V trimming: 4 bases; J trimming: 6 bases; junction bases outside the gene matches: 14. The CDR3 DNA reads TGTGCCAGCAGCCTGGGACAGGTGATCCTCGCCTCTGAAGCTTTCTTT. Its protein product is CASSLGQVILASEAFF. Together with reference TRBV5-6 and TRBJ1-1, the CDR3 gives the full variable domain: DAGVTQSPTHLIKTRGQQVTLRCSPKSGHDTVSWYQQALGQGPQFIFQYYEEEERQRGNFPDRFSGHQFPNYSSELNVNALLLGDSALYLCASSLGQVILASEAFFGQGTRLTVV.

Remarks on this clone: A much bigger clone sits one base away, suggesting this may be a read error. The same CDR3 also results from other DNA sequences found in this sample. The CDR3 DNA reads as TGTGCCAGCAGGGCTAGCACAGATACGCAGTATTTT. Encoded protein: CASRASTDTQYF. The chain is built from TRBV28 and TRBJ2-3; D is unclear. Deletions cut 6 bases from V and 0 bases from J, with 4 bases between. The germline gives CDR1 MDHEN, CDR2 SYDVKM. The CDR3 spans 12 residues.

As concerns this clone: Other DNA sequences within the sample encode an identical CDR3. The CDR3 loop is CASSIYNEQFF. The CDR3 coding sequence is TGTGCCAGTAGTATATACAATGAGCAGTTCTTC. V is TRBV19 and J is TRBJ2-1; D ambiguous. This CDR3 comprises 11 residues. In germline, CDR1 is LNHDA, CDR2 SQIVND (reference sequence). Trimming pared 2 bases from V and 4 bases from J, leaving 0 bases between.

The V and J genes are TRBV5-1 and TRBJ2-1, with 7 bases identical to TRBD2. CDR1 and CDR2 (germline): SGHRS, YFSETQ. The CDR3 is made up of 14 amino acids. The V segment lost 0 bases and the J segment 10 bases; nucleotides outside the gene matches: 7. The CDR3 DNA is TGCGCCAGCAGCTTGGGCGGGAGCGGGCAAGAGCAGTTCTTC. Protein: CASSLGGSGQEQFF.

This chain's CDR3 is CASSYRGMNTEAFF. The CDR3 DNA follows: TGCGCCAGCAGCTACAGGGGTATGAACACTGAAGCTTTCTTT. This chain joins TRBV4-1 and TRBJ1-1; TRBD1 matches at 7 bases. The CDR3 has 14 amino acids. Germline assignment: CDR1 MGHRA and CDR2 YSYEKL. V lost 5 bases to trimming and J lost 0 bases; unmatched junction nucleotides: 3.

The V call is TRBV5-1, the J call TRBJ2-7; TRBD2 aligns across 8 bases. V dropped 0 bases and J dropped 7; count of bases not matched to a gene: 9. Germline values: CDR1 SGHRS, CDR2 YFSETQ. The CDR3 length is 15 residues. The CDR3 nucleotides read TGCGCCAGCAGCTTGGGGGCAGGTCCGGGAGGGGAGCAGTACTTC. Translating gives CASSLGAGPGGEQYF.

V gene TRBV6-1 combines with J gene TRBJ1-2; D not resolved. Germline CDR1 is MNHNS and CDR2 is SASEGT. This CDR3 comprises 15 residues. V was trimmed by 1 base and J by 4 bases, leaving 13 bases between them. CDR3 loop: CASSEEGGIPYGYTF. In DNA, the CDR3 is TGTGCCAGCAGTGAAGAGGGCGGAATTCCCTATGGCTACACCTTC.

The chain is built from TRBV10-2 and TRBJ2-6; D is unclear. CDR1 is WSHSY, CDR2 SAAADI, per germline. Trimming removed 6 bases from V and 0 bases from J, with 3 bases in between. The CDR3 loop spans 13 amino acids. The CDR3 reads CASSASGANVLTF. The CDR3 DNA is TGCGCCAGCAGCGCCTCTGGGGCCAACGTCCTGACTTTC.

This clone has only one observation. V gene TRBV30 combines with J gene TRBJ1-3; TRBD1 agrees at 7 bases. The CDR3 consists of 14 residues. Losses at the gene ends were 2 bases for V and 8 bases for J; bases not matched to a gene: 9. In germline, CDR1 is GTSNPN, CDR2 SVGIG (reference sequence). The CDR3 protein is CAWSRDRVFDTIYF. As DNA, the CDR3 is TGTGCCTGGAGTCGGGACAGAGTTTTTGACACCATATATTTT.

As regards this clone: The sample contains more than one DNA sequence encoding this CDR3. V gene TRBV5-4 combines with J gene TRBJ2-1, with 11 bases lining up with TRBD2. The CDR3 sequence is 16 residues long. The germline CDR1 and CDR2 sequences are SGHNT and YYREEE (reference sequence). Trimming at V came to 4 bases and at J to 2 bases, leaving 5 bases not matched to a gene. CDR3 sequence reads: CASSLSGRATYNEQFF. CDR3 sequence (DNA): TGTGCCAGCAGCCTTAGCGGGAGGGCCACCTACAATGAGCAGTTCTTC. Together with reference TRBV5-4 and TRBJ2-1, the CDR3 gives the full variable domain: ETGVTQSPTHLIKTRGQQVTLRCSSQSGHNTVSWYQQALGQGPQFIFQYYREEENGRGNFPPRFSGLQFPNYSSELNVNALELDDSALYLCASSLSGRATYNEQFFGPGTRLTVL.

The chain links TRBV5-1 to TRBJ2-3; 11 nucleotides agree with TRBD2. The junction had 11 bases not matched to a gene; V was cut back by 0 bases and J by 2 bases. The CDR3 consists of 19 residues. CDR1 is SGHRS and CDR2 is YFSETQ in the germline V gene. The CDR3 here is CASSLGPASGRSTTDTQYF. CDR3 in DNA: TGCGCCAGCAGCTTGGGTCCGGCTAGCGGGAGGTCAACCACAGATACGCAGTATTTT.

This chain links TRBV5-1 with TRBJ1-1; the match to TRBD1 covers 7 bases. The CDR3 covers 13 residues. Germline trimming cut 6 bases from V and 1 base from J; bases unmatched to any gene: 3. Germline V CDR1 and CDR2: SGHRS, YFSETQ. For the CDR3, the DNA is TGCGCCAGCAACGACAGGGAGAACACTGAAGCTTTCTTT. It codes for CASNDRENTEAFF.

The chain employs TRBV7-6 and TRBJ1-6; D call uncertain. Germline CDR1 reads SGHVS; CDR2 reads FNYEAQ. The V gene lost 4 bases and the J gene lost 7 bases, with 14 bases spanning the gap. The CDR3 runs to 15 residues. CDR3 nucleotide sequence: TGTGCCAGCAGCTCAGAAGGCAGCTTCAATTCACCCCTCCACTTT. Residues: CASSSEGSFNSPLHF.

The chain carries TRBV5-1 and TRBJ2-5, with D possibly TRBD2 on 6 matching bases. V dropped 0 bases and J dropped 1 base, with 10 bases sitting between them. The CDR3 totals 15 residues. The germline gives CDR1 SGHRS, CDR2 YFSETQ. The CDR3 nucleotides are TGCGCCAGCAGCTTGGAGGGACTTCTCCAAGAGACCCAGTACTTC. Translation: CASSLEGLLQETQYF.

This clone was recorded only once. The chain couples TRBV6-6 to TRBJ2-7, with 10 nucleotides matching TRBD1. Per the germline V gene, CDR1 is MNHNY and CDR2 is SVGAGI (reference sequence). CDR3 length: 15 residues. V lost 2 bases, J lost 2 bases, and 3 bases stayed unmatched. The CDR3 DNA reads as TGTGCCAGCAGTTACCCCGGGACAGGGGCCTACGAGCAGTACTTC. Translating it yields CASSYPGTGAYEQYF.